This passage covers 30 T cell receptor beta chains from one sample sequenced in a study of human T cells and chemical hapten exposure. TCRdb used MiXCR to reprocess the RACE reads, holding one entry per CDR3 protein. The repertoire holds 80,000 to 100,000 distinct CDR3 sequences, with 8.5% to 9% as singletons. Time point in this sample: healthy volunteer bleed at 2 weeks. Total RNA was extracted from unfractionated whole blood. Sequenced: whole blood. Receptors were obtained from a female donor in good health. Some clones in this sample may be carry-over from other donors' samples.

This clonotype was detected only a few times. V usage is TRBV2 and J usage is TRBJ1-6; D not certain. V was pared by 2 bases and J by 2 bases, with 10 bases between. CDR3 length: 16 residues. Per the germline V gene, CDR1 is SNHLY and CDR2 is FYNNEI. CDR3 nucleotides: TGTGCCAGCAGTGAAACGTTGGGCCCCTATAATTCACCCCTCCACTTT. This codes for CASSETLGPYNSPLHF.

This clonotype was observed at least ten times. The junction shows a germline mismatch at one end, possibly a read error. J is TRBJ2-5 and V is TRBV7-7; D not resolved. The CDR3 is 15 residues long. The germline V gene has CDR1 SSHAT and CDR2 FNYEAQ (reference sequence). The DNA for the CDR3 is TGTGCTAGCAGCTTAGGGCGGACCTTTGGGGAGACCCAGTACTTC. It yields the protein CASSLGRTFGETQYF.

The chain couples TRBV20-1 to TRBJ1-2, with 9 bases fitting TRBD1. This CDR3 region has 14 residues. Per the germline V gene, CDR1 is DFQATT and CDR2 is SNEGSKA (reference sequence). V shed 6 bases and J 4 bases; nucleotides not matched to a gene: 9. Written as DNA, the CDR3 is TGCAGTGCCCAAACACAGGGGGCGTCCTATGGCTACACCTTC. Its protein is CSAQTQGASYGYTF.

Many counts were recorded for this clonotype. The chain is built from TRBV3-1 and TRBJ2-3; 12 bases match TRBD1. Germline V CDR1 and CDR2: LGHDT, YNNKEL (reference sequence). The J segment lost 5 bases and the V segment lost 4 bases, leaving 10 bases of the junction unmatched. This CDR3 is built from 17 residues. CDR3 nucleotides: TGTGCCAGCAGCCCGTCCTTGGGACAGGGGGCAAAAGATACGCAGTATTTT. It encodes CASSPSLGQGAKDTQYF.

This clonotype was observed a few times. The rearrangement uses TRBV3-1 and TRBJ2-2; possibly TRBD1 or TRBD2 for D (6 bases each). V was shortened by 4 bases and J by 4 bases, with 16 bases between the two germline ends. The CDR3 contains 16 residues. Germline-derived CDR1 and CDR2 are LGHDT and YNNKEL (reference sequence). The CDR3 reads CASSPTRGGFTGELFF. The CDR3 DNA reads TGTGCCAGCAGCCCAACTAGAGGGGGGTTCACCGGGGAGCTGTTTTTT.

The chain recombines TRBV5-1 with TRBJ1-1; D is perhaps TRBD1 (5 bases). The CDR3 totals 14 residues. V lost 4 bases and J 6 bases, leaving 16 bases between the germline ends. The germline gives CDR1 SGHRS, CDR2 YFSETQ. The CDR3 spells CASSPPFPGSEAFF. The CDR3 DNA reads TGCGCCAGCAGCCCCCCGTTCCCAGGGTCTGAAGCTTTCTTT. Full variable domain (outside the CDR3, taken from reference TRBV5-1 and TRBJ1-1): KAGVTQTPRYLIKTRGQQVTLSCSPISGHRSVSWYQQTPGQGLQFLFEYFSETQRNKGNFPGRFSGRQFSNSRSEMNVSTLELGDSALYLCASSPPFPGSEAFFGQGTRLTVV.

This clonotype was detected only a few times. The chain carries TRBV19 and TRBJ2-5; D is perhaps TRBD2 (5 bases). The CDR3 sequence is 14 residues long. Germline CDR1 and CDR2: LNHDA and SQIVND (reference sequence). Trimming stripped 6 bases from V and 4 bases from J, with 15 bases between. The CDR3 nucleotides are TGTGCCAGTAGCCCAATCCGGAGCGGAGAGACCCAGTACTTC. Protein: CASSPIRSGETQYF.

CDR3: CASSLTGYGNGQPQHF. CDR3 DNA: TGTGCCAGCAGCTTGACAGGGTACGGTAACGGTCAGCCCCAGCATTTT. This chain joins TRBV7-8 and TRBJ1-5; 7 bases align to TRBD1. V shed 3 bases, J shed 6 bases, and the junction held 11 bases outside the gene matches. In germline, CDR1 is SGHVS, CDR2 FQNEAQ. The CDR3 runs 16 residues.

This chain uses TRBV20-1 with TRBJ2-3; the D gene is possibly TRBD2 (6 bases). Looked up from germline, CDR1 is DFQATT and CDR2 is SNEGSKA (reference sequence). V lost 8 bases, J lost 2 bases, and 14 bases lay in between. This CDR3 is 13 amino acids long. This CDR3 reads CSPLGEATDTQYF. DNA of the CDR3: TGCAGTCCCCTAGGGGAGGCCACAGATACGCAGTATTTT.

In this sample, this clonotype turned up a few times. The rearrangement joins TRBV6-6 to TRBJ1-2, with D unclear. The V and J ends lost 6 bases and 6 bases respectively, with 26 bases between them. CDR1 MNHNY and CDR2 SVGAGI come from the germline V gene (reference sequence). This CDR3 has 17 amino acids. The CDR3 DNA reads TGTGCCAGCAGCACCGGCGTCGGGGTGCAGACGACAAATGGCTACACCTTC. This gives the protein CASSTGVGVQTTNGYTF.

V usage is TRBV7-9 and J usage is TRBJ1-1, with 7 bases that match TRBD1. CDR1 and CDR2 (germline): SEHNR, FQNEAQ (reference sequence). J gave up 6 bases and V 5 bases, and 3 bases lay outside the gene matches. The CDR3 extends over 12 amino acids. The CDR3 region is CASSPRGPEAFF. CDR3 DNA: TGTGCCAGCAGCCCAAGGGGGCCTGAAGCTTTCTTT. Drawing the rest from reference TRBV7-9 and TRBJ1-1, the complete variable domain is DTGVSQNPRHKITKRGQNVTFRCDPISEHNRLYWYRQTLGQGPEFLTYFQNEAQLEKSRLLSDRFSAERPKGSFSTLEIQRTEQGDSAMYLCASSPRGPEAFFGQGTRLTVV.

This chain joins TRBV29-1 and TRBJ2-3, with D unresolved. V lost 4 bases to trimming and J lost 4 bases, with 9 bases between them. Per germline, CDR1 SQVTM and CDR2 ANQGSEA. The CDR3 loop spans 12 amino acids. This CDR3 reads CSVGGVADTQYF. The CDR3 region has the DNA TGCAGCGTTGGAGGCGTCGCAGATACGCAGTATTTT.

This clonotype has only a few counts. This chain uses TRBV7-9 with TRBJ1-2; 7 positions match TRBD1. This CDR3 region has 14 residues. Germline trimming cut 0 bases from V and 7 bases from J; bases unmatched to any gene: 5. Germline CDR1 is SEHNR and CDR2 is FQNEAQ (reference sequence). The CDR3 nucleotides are TGTGCCAGCAGCTTAGCAGGGGGCGCAACTGGCTACACCTTC. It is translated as CASSLAGGATGYTF. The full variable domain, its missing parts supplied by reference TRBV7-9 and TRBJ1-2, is DTGVSQNPRHKITKRGQNVTFRCDPISEHNRLYWYRQTLGQGPEFLTYFQNEAQLEKSRLLSDRFSAERPKGSFSTLEIQRTEQGDSAMYLCASSLAGGATGYTFGSGTRLTVV.

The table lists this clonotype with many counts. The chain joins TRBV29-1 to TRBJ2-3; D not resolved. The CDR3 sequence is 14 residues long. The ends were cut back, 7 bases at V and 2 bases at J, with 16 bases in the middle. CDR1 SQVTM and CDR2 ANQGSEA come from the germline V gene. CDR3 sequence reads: CSGTDVKLTDTQYF. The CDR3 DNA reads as TGCAGCGGGACGGACGTAAAACTCACAGATACGCAGTATTTT.

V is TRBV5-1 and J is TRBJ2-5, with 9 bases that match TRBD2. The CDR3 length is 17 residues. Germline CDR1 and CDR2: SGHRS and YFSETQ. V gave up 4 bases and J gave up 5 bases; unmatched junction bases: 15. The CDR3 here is CASSRRSGGRAEETQYF. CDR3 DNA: TGCGCCAGCAGCCGAAGGAGTGGCGGGAGGGCCGAGGAGACCCAGTACTTC. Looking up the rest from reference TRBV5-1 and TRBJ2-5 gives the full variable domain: KAGVTQTPRYLIKTRGQQVTLSCSPISGHRSVSWYQQTPGQGLQFLFEYFSETQRNKGNFPGRFSGRQFSNSRSEMNVSTLELGDSALYLCASSRRSGGRAEETQYFGPGTRLLVL.

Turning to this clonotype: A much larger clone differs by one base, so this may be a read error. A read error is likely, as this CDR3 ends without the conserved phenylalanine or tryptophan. CDR3 sequence (DNA): TGTGCCAGCAGTGACGGAGAAGAGCAGTACCTC. The encoded protein is CASSDGEEQYL. The chain joins TRBV25-1 to TRBJ2-7; no reliable D call. From germline, CDR1 is MGHDK and CDR2 SYGVNS. This CDR3 contains 11 residues. The V gene lost 3 bases and the J gene lost 7 bases, with 7 bases spanning the gap.

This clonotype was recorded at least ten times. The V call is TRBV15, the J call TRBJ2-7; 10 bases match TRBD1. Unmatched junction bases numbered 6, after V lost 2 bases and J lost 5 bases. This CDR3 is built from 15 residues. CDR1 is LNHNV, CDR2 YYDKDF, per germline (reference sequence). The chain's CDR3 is CATSRSGTGEDEQYF. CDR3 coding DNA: TGTGCCACCAGCAGATCCGGGACAGGGGAAGACGAGCAGTACTTC.

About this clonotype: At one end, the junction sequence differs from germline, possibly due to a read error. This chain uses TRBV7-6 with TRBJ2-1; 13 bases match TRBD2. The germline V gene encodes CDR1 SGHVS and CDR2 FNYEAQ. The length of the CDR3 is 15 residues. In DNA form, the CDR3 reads TGTACCAGCAGCCCCGGACTAGCGGGAGACAATGAGCAGTTCTTC. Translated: CTSSPGLAGDNEQFF.

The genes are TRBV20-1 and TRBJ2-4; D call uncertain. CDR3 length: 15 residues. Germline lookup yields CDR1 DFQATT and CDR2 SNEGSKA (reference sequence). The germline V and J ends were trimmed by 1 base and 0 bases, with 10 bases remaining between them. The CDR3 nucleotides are TGCAGTGCTAGAGGGCCCGTTCTAGCCAAAAACATTCAGTACTTC. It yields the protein CSARGPVLAKNIQYF.

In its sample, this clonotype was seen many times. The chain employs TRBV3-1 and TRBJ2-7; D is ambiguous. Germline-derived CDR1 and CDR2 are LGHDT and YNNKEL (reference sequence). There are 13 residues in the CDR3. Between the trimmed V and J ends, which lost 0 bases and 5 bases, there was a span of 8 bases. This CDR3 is CASSQEGLHEQYF. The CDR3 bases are TGTGCCAGCAGCCAAGAAGGGTTGCACGAGCAGTACTTC.

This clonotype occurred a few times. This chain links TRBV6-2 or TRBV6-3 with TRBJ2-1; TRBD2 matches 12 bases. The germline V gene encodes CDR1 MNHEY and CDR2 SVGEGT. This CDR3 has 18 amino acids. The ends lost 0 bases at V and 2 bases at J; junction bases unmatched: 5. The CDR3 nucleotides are TGTGCCAGCAGTTACTCGACTAGCGGGAGTAAAACCTACAATGAGCAGTTCTTC. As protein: CASSYSTSGSKTYNEQFF.

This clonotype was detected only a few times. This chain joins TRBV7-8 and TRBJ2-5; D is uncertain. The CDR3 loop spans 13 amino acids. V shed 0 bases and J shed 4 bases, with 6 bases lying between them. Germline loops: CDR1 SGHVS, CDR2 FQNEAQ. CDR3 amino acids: CASSLAHRETQYF. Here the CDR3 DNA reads TGTGCCAGCAGCTTAGCGCATAGAGAGACCCAGTACTTC.

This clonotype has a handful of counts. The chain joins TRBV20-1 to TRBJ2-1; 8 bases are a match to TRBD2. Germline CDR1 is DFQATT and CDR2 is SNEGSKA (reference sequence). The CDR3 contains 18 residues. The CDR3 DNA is TGCAGCGCGACTACGCAGGGAGCGGGAGAGGGGGTTTACAATGAGCAGTTCTTC. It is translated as CSATTQGAGEGVYNEQFF.

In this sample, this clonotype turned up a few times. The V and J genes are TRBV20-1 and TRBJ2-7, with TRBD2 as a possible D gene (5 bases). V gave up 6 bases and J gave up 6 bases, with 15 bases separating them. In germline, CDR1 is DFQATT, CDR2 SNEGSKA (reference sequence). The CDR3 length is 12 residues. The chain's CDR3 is CSAQTEGGEQYF. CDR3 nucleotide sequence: TGCAGTGCGCAAACAGAAGGAGGCGAGCAGTACTTC.

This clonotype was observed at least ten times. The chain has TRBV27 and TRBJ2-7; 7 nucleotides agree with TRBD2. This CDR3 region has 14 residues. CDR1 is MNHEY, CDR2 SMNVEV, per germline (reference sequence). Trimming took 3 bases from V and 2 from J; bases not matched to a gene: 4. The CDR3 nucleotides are TGTGCCAGCAGTTTGCGGCGGGAGACCTACGAGCAGTACTTC. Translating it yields CASSLRRETYEQYF.

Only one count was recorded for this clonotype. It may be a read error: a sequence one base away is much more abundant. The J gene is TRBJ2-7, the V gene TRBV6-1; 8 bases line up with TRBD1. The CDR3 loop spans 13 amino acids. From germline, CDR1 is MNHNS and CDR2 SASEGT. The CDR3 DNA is TGTGCCTGCAGCAGACAGGGGACCTACGAGCAGTACTTC. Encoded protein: CACSRQGTYEQYF.

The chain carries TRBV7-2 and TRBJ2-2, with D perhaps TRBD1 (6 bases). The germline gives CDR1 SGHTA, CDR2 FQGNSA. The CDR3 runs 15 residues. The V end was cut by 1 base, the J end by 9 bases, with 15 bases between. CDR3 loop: CASSLERQVLRELFF. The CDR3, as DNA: TGTGCCAGCAGCTTAGAAAGACAGGTTTTGAGGGAGCTGTTTTTT.

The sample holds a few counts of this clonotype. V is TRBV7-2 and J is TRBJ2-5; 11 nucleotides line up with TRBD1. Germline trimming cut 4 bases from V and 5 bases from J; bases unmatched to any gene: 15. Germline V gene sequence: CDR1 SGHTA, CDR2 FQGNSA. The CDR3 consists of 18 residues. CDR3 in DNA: TGTGCCAGCAGCTACTGGGGGACAGGGGGAGTAGGTTCGGAGACCCAGTACTTC. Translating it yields CASSYWGTGGVGSETQYF.

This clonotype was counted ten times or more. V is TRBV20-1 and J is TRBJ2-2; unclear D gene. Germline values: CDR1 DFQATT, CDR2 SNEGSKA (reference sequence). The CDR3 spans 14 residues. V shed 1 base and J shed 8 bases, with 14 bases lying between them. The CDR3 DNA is TGCAGTGCTAGAGGCCGGGCCACGAGGGGGGAGCTGTTTTTT. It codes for CSARGRATRGELFF.

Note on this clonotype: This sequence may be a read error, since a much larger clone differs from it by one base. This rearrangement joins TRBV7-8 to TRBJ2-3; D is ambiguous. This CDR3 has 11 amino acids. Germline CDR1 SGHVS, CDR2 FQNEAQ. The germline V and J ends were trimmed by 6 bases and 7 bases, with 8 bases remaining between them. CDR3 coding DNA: TGTGCCAGCAGAATGGGGTATACGCAGTATTTT. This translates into CASRMGYTQYF.